The clone carrying this T cell receptor (beta chain) was seen only a few times. The target antigen is unknown. 5'RACE primed from the constant segment yielded TCR alpha and TCR beta cDNA libraries bearing sample barcodes and UMIs. TCRdb reprocessed the 5' RACE reads via MiXCR and lists one record per CDR3 protein. Of 100,000 or so distinct CDR3 sequences in the sample, roughly 11% are singletons; the top ten hold approximately 39%. This sample stems from a study of T-cell memory formation after mild COVID-19. Study observations and caveats: Among contracting clones, CD4+ were mainly CM/EM and CD8+ enriched in EMRA. Clones that contracted from day 15 to 85 were balanced CD4/CD8, while later expanders leaned CD4+.

The germline gives CDR1 LNHNV, CDR2 YYDKDF (reference sequence). Trimming took off 2 bases at V and 4 bases at J, with 11 bases between the two ends. CDR3 length: 14 amino acids. The receptor's source is a man aged 18 to 35 who had mild COVID-19 (a few samples of this study predate the infection). Cell type and time point are not known. The genes are TRBV15 and TRBJ1-2, with a possible D match to TRBD1 (5 bases). Sequences were obtained from PBMCs or a T cell subset sorted from them (not recorded which). The CDR3 nucleotides read TGTGCCACCAGCAGAAACCCGGGGCCCTATGGCTACACCTTC. Amino acids: CATSRNPGPYGYTF. Complete variable domain (other parts from reference TRBV15 and TRBJ1-2): DAMVIQNPRYQVTQFGKPVTLSCSQTLNHNVMYWYQQKSSQAPKLLFHYYDKDFNNEADTPDNFQSRRPNTSFCFLDIRSPGLGDTAMYLCATSRNPGPYGYTFGSGTRLTVV.